By proportion, the clone carrying this TCR beta chain is medium-sized. Profiling relied on immunoSEQ multiplex PCR, and the TCRdb table lists in-frame clones only, not all of them. The top ten hold about 10% of the sample, which has 5,000 to 6,500 clones, around 64% seen once. This sample was included in a study of preoperative IRX-2 immunotherapy in early breast cancer. The treatment denotes: preoperative locoregional IRX-2 cytokine immunotherapy. Preoperative locoregional IRX-2 cytokine immunotherapy was tested in the phase Ib source study. The V gene lost 6 bases and the J gene lost 3 bases, with 12 bases spanning the gap. Germline CDR1 MNHGY, CDR2 SAAAGT. The CDR3 totals 13 residues.

This sequence was found in a human donor with breast cancer. The material was tumor tissue, obtained before IRX-2 immunotherapy. The gene calls are TRBV6-8 and TRBJ2-7; maybe TRBD2 (6 bases). The CDR3 sequence: CASRFLGGYEQYF. The CDR3 nucleotides are TGTGCCAGCAGATTCCTCGGGGGCTACGAGCAGTACTTC.